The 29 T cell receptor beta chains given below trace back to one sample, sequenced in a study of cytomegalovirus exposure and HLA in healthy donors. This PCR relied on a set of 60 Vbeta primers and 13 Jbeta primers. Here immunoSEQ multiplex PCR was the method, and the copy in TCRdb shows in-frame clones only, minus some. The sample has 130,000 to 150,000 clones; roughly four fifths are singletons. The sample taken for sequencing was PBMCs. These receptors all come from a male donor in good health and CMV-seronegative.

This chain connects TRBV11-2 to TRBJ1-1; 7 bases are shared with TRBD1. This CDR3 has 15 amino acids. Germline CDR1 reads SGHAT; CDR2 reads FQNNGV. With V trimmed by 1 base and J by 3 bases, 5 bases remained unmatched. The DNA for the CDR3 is TGTGCCAGCAGCTTAGCTCCAGGGGGGTACACTGAAGCTTTCTTT. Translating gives CASSLAPGGYTEAFF.

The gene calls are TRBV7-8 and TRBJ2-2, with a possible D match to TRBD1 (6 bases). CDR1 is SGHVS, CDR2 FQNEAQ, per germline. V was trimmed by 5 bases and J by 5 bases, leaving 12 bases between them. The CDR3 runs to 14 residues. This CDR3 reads CASSRRGQTGELFF. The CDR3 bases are TGTGCCAGCAGCCGCAGGGGCCAAACCGGGGAGCTGTTTTTT.

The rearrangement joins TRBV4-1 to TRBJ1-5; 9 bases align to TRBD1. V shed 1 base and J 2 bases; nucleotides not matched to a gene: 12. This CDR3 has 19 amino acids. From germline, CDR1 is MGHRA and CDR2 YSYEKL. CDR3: CASSQGTGGFYFGNQPQHF. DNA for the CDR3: TGCGCCAGCAGCCAAGGAACAGGGGGCTTTTATTTCGGCAATCAGCCCCAGCATTTT.

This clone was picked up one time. CDR3 bases: TGCGCCAGCAGCTTGGAATCCGGGGTGGAGACCCAGTACTTC. This sequence encodes CASSLESGVETQYF. The V call is TRBV5-1, the J call TRBJ2-5; perhaps TRBD2 as D (5 bases). The CDR3 is 14 amino acids. The ends were cut back, 0 bases at V and 5 bases at J, with 11 bases in the middle. The V gene's germline CDR1 is SGHRS and CDR2 YFSETQ.

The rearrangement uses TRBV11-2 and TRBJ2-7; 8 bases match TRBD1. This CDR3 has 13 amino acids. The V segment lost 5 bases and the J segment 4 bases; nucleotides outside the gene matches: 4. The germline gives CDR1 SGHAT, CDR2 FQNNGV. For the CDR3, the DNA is TGTGCCAGCAGCCAAGACAGGGGATACGAGCAGTACTTC. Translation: CASSQDRGYEQYF.

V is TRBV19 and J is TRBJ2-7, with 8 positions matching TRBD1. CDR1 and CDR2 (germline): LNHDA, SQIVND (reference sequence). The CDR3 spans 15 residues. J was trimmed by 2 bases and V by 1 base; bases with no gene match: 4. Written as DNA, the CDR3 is TGTGCCAGTAGTATAGGGACAGGGATCGCCTACGAGCAGTACTTC. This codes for CASSIGTGIAYEQYF.

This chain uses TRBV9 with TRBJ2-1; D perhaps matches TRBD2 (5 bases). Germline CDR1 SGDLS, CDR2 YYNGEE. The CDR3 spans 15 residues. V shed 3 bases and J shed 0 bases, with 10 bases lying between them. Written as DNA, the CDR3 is TGTGCCAGCAGCGCACAGCGGAGCTCCTACAATGAGCAGTTCTTC. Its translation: CASSAQRSSYNEQFF.

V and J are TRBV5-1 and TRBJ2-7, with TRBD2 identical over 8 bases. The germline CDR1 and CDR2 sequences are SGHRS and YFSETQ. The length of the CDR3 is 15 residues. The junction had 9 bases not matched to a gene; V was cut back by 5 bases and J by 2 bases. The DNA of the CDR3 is TGCGCCAGCAGAGAAAAGCGGGAGAAAACCTACGAGCAGTACTTC. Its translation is CASREKREKTYEQYF. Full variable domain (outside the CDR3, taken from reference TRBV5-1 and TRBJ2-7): KAGVTQTPRYLIKTRGQQVTLSCSPISGHRSVSWYQQTPGQGLQFLFEYFSETQRNKGNFPGRFSGRQFSNSRSEMNVSTLELGDSALYLCASREKREKTYEQYFGPGTRLTVT.

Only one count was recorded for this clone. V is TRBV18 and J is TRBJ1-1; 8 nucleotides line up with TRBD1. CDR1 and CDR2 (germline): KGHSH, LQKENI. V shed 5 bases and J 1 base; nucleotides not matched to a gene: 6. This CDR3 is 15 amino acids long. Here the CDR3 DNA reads TGTGCCAGCTCAATGACAGGGGCAGGGAACACTGAAGCTTTCTTT. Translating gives CASSMTGAGNTEAFF.

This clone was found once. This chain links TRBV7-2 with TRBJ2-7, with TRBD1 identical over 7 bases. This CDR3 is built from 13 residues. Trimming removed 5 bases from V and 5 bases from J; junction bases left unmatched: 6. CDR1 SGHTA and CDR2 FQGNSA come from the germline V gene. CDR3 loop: CASSDRGLDEQYF. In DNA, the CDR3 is TGTGCCAGCAGCGATAGGGGGCTGGACGAGCAGTACTTC.

CDR3 nucleotide sequence: TGTGCCAGCAGCTCCCTAAGGGGGCCTCGAAGCTCCTACGAGCAGTACTTC. Amino acids: CASSSLRGPRSSYEQYF. V is TRBV13 and J is TRBJ2-7; 7 bases match TRBD1. V shed 4 bases, J shed 0 bases, and the junction held 12 bases outside the gene matches. This CDR3 is 17 amino acids long. Germline values: CDR1 PRHDT, CDR2 FYEKMQ (reference sequence).

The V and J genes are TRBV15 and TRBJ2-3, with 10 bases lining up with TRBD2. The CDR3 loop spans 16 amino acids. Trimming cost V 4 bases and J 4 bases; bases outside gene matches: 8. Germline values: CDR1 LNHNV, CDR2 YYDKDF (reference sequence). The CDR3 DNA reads TGTGCCACCAGCACCGGACTAGCGGCCGGAGCAGATACGCAGTATTTT. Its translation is CATSTGLAAGADTQYF.

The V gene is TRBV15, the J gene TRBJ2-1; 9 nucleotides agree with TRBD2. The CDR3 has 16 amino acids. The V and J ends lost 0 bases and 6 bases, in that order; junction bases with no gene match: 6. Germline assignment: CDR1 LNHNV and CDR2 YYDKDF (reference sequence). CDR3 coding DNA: TGTGCCACCAGCAGAGACCTTAGCGGGAGCAGCAATGAGCAGTTCTTC. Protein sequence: CATSRDLSGSSNEQFF.

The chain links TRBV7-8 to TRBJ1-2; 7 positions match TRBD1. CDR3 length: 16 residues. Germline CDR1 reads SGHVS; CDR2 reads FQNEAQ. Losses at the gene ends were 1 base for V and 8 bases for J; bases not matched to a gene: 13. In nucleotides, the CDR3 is TGTGCCAGCAGCTTAGGATGGGGGACAGCCTTGGGCGGCTACACCTTC. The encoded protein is CASSLGWGTALGGYTF.

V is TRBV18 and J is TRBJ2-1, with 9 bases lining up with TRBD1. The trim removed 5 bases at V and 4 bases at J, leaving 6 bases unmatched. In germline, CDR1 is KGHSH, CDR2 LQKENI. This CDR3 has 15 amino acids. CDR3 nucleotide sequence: TGTGCCAGCTCAGCGGGGACAGGGAAATACAATGAGCAGTTCTTC. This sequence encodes CASSAGTGKYNEQFF.

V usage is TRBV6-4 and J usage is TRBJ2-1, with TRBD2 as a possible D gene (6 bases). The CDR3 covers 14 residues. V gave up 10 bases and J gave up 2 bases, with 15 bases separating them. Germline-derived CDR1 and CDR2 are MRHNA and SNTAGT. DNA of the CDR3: TGTGCCACCAAATCCGGGGGTCCCTACAATGAGCAGTTCTTC. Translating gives CATKSGGPYNEQFF.

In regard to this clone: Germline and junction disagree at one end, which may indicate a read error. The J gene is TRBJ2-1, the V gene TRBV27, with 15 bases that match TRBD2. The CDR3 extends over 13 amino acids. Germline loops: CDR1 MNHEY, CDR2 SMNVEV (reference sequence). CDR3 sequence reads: CASARGLAGGPLF. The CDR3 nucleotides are TGTGCCAGCGCCCGGGGACTAGCGGGAGGTCCCCTCTTC.

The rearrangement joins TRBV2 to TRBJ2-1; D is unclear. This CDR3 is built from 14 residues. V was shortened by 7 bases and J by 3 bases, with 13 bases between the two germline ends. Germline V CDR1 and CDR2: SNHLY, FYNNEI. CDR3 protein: CASNFRFGYNEQFF. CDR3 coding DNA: TGTGCCAGCAACTTCAGGTTCGGCTACAATGAGCAGTTCTTC.

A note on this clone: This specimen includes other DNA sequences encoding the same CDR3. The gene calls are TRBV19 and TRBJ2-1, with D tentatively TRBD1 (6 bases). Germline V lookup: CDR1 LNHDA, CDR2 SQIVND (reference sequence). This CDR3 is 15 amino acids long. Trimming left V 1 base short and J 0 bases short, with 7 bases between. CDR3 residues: CASSIGRGSYNEQFF. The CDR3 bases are TGTGCCAGTAGTATAGGCAGGGGCTCCTACAATGAGCAGTTCTTC.

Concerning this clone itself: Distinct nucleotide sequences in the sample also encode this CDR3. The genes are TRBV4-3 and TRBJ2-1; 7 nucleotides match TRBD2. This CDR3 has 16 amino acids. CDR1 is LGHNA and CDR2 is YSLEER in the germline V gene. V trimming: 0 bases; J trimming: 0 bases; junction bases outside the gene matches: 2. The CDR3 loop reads CASSQDRGSSYNEQFF. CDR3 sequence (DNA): TGCGCCAGCAGCCAAGATCGCGGGAGCTCCTACAATGAGCAGTTCTTC.

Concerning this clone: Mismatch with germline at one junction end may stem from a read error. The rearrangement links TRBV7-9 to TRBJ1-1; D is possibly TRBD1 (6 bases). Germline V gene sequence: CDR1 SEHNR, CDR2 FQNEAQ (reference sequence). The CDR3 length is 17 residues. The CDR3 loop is CSSSPTLPKGGAPEAFF. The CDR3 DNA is TGTTCCAGCAGCCCCACGCTCCCCAAGGGGGGGGCTCCTGAAGCTTTCTTT.

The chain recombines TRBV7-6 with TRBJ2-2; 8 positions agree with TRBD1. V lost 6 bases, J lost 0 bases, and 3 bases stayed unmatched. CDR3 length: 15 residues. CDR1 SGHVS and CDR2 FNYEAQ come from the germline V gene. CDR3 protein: CASRPGGANTGELFF. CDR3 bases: TGTGCCAGCAGACCAGGGGGCGCGAACACCGGGGAGCTGTTTTTT.

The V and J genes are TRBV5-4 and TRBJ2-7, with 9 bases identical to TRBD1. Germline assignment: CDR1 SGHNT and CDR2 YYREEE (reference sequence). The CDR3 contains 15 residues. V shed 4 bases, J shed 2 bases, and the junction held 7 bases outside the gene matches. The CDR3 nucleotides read TGTGCCAGCAGCGCCTCGGGACAGGGTCCCTACGAGCAGTACTTC. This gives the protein CASSASGQGPYEQYF.

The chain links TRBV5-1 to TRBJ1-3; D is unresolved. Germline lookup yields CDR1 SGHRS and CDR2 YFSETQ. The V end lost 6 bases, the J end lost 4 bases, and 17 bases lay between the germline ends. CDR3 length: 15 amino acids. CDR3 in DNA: TGCGCCAGCACCCCCGGCTCAGCGGAAGGAAACACCATATATTTT. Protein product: CASTPGSAEGNTIYF.

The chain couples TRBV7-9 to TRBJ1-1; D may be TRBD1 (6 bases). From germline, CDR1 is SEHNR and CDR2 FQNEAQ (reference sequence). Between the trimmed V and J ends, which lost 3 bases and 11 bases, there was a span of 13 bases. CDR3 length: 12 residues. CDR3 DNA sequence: TGTGCCAGCAGCTTCCCAGGGGATTCGGCTTTCTTT. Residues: CASSFPGDSAFF.

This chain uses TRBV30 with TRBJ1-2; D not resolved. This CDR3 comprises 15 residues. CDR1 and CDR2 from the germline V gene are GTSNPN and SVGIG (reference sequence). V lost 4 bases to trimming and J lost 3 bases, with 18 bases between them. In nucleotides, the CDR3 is TGTGCCTGGAACTTTCCCCGGACGGGAGACTATGGCTACACCTTC. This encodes CAWNFPRTGDYGYTF.

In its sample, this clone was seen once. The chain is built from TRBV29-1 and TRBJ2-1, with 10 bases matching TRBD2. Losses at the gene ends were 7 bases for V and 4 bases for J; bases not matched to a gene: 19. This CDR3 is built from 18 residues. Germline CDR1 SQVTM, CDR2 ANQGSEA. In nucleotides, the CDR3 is TGCAGCGCCAAGCGGGGCCCCACTAGCGGGACTCAATACAATGAGCAGTTCTTC. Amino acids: CSAKRGPTSGTQYNEQFF.

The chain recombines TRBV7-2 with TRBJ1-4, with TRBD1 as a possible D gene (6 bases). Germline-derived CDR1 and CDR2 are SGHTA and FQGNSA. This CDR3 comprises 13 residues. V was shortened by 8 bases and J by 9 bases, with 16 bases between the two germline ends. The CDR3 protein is CASQTGNGQKLFF. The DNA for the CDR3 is TGTGCCAGCCAAACAGGGAATGGCCAAAAACTGTTTTTT.

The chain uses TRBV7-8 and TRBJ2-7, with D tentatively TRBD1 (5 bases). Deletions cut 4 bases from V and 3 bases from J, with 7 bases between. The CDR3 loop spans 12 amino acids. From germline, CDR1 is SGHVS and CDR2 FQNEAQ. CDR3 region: CASSYDSYEQYF. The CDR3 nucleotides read TGTGCCAGCAGCTACGACAGCTACGAGCAGTACTTC.